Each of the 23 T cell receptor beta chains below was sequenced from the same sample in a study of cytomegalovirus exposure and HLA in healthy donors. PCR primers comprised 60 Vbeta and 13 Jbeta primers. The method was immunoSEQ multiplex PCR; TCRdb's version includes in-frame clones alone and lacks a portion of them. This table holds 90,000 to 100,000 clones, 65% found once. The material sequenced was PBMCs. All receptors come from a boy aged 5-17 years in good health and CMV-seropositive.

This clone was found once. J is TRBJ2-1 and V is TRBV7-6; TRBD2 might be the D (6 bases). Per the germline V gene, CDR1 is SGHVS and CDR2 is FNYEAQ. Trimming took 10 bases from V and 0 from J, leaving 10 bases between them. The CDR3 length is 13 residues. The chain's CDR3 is CATSASSYNEQFF. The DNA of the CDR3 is TGTGCCACTAGCGCCTCCTCCTACAATGAGCAGTTCTTC.

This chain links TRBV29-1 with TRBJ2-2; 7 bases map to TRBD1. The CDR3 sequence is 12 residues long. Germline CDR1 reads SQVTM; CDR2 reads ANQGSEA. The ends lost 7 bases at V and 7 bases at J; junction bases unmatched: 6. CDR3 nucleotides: TGCAGCGGTGGACAGGCAGGCGGGGAGCTGTTTTTT. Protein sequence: CSGGQAGGELFF.

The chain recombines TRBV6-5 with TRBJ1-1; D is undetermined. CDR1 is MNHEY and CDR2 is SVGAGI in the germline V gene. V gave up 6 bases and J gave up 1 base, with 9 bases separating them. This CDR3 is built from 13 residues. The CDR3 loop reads CASSVTENTEAFF. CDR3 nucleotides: TGTGCCAGCAGCGTTACAGAGAACACTGAAGCTTTCTTT.

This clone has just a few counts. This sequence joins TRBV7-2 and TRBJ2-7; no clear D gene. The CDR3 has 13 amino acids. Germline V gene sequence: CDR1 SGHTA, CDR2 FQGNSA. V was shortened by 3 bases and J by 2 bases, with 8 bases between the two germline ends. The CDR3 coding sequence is TGTGCCAGCAGCTTCCGCAGTCCCTACGAGCAGTACTTC. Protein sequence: CASSFRSPYEQYF.

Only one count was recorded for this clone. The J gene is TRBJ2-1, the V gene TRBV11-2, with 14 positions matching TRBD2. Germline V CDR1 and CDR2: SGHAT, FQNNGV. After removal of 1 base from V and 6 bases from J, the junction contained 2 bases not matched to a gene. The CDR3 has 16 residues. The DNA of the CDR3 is TGTGCCAGCAGCTTAGGGGGACTAGCGGGGGTCAATGAGCAGTTCTTC. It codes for CASSLGGLAGVNEQFF.

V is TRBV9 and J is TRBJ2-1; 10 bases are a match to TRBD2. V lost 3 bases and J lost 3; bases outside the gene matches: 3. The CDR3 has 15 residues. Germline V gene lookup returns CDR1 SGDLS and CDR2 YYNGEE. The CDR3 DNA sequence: TGTGCCAGCAGCGCTGGGACTAGCGACTACAATGAGCAGTTCTTC. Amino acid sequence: CASSAGTSDYNEQFF.

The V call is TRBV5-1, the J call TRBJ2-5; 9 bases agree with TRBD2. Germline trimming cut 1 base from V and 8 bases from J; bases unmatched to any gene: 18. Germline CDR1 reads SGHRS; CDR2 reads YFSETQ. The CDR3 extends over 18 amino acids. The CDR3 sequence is CASSLSSGRSPMQSTQYF. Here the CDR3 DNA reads TGCGCCAGCAGCTTGTCCAGCGGGAGGTCCCCGATGCAGTCTACCCAGTACTTC.

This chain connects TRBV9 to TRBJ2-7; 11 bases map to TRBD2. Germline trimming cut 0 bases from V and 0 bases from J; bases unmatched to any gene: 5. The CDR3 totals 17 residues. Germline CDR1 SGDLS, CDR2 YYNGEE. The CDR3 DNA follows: TGTGCCAGCAGCGTAGCTCTCGGGACTAGCGGCTCCTACGAGCAGTACTTC. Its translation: CASSVALGTSGSYEQYF.

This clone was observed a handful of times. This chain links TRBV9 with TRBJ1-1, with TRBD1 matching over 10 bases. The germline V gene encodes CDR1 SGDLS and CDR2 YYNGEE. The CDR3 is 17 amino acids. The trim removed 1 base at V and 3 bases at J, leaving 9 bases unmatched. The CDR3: CASSVSPGQGGDTEAFF. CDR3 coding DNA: TGTGCCAGCAGCGTAAGTCCCGGACAGGGGGGGGACACTGAAGCTTTCTTT.

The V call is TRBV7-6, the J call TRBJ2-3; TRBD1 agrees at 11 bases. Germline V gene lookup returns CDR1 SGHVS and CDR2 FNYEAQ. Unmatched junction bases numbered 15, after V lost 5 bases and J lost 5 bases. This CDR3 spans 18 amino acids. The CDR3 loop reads CASSHPDGGQGGGDTQYF. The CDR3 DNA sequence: TGTGCCAGCAGCCACCCCGACGGGGGACAGGGGGGAGGAGATACGCAGTATTTT.

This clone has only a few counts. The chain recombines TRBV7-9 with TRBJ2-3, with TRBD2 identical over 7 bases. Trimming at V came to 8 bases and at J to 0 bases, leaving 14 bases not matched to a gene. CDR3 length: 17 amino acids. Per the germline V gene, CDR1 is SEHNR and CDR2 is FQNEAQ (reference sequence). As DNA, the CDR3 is TGTGCCAGCCTCCTTGCGGGGGAAGCCTTAAGCACAGATACGCAGTATTTT. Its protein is CASLLAGEALSTDTQYF.

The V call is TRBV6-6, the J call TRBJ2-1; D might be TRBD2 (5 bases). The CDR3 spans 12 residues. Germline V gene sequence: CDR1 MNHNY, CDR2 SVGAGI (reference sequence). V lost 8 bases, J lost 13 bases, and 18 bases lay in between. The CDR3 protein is CASAGGAEHQFF. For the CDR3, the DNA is TGTGCCAGCGCCGGAGGAGCGGAGCATCAGTTCTTC.

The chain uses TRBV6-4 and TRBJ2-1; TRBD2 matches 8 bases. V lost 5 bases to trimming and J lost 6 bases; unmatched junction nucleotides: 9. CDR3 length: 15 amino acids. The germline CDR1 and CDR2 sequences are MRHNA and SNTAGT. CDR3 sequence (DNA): TGTGCCAGCAGTTCAATAGCGGGAACTGGCAATGAGCAGTTCTTC. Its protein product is CASSSIAGTGNEQFF.

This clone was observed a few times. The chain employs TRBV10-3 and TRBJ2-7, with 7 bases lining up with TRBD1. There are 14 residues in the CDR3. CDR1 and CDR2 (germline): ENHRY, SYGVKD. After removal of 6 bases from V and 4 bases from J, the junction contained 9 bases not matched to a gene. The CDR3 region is CAIRNPQGLYEQYF. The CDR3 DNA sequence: TGTGCCATCAGAAACCCACAGGGGTTGTACGAGCAGTACTTC.

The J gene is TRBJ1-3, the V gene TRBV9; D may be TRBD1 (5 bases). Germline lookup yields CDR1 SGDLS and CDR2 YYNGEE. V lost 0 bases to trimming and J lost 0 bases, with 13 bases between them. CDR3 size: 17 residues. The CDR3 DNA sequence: TGTGCCAGCAGCGTAGCAGCTTTGGGGGGCTCTGGAAACACCATATATTTT. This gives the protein CASSVAALGGSGNTIYF.

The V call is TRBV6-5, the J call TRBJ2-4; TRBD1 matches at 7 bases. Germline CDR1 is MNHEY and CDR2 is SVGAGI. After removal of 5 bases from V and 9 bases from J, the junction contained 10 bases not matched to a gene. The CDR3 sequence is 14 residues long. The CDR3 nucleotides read TGTGCCAGCAGTCGAGGACAGGTTGGGACCATTCAGTACTTC. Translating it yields CASSRGQVGTIQYF.

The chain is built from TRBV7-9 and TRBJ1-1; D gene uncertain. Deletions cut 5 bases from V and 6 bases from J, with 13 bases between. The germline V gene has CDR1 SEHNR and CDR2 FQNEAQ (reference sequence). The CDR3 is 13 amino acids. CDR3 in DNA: TGTGCCAGCAGCATTTTTGGTGAGCCTGAAGCTTTCTTT. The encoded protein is CASSIFGEPEAFF.

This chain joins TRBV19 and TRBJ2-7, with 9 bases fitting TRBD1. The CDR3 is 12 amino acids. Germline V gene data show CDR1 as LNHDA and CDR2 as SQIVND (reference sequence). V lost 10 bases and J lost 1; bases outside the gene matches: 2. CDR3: CATGTGSYEQYF. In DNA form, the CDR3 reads TGTGCCACCGGGACAGGGTCCTACGAGCAGTACTTC.

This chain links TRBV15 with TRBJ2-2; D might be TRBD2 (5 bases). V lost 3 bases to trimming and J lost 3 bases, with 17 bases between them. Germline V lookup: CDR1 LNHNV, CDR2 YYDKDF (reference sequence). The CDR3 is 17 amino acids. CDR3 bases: TGTGCCACCAGCAGGTCCCGGGGTCTCGGTGACACCGGGGAGCTGTTTTTT. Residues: CATSRSRGLGDTGELFF.

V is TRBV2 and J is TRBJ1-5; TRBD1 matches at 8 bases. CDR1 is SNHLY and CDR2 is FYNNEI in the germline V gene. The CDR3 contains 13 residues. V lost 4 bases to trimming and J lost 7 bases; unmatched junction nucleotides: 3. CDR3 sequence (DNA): TGTGCCAGCAGTGGGACAGGGCAGCAGCCCCAGCATTTT. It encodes CASSGTGQQPQHF.

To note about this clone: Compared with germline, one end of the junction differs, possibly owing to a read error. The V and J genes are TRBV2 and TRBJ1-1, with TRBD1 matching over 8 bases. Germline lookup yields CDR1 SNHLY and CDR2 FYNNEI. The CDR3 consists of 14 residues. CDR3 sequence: CASRAALGGTGYFF. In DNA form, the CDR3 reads TGTGCCAGCAGAGCTGCTCTGGGAGGGACAGGATACTTTTTT.

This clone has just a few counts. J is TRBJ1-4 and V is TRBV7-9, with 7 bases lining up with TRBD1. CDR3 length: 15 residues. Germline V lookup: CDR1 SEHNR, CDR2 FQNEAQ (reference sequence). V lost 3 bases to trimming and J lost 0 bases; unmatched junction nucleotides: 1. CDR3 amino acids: CASSFQGATNEKLFF. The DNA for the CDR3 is TGTGCCAGCAGCTTCCAGGGGGCAACTAATGAAAAACTGTTTTTT.

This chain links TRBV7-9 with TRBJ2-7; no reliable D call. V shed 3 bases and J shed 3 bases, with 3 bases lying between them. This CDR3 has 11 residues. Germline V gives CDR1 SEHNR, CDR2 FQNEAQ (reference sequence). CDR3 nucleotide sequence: TGTGCCAGCAGCTTGAGCTACGAGCAGTACTTC. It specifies CASSLSYEQYF. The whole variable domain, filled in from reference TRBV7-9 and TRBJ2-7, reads DTGVSQNPRHKITKRGQNVTFRCDPISEHNRLYWYRQTLGQGPEFLTYFQNEAQLEKSRLLSDRFSAERPKGSFSTLEIQRTEQGDSAMYLCASSLSYEQYFGPGTRLTVT.